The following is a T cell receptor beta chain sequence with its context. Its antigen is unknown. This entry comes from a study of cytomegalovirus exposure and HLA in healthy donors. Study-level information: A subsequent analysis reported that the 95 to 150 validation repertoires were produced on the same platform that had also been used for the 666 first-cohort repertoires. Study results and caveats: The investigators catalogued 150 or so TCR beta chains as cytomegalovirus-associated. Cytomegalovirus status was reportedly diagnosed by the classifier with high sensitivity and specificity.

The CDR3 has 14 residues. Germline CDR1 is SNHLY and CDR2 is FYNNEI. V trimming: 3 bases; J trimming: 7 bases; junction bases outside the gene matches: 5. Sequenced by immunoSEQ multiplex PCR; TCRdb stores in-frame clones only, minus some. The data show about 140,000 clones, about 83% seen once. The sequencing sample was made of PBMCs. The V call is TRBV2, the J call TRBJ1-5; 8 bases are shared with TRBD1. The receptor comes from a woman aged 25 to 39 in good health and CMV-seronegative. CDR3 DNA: TGTGCCAGCAGTGATAGGACAGGGAGACAGCCCCAGCATTTT. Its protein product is CASSDRTGRQPQHF.